Following are 29 T cell receptor beta chains from one sample sequenced in a study of blood T cells in healthy people across ages. PCR was performed a second time for about 7 to 11 cycles using a sample-barcoded 5' primer and a J-beta primer mix. TCRdb itself ran the 5' RACE reads through MiXCR, one entry per CDR3 protein. Of fewer than 950,000 distinct CDR3 sequences detected, around 36% appear once; the ten largest clones hold 10% to 15%. The sequenced material came from blood. The receptors originated from a man younger than 35 in good health.

The chain carries TRBV10-3 and TRBJ2-7, with TRBD2 identical over 9 bases. With V trimmed by 4 bases and J by 0 bases, 7 bases remained unmatched. The CDR3 covers 16 residues. Germline V gene data show CDR1 as ENHRY and CDR2 as SYGVKD. The CDR3 spells CAISGVASGDSYEQYF. CDR3 in DNA: TGTGCCATCAGTGGGGTAGCTAGCGGGGACTCCTACGAGCAGTACTTC.

Remarks on this clonotype: A much larger clone lies a single base off, so this may be a read error. This chain joins TRBV6-2 or TRBV6-3 and TRBJ2-1; D gene ambiguous. The J call is in doubt because the DNA end fits TRBJ2-7 better. The CDR3 loop spans 14 amino acids. Per the germline V gene, CDR1 is MNHEY and CDR2 is SVGEGT. CDR3 region: CASSQSPAYNEQYF. DNA of the CDR3: TGTGCCAGCTCCCAGTCGCCCGCCTACAATGAGCAGTACTTC.

This clonotype was seen ten or more times. The J gene is TRBJ2-5, the V gene TRBV12-3 or TRBV12-4, with 7 bases matching TRBD2. CDR3 length: 15 residues. The V gene end was trimmed by 3 bases and the J gene end by 3 bases; junction bases not matched to a gene: 7. The CDR3 DNA reads TGTGCCAGCAGTTTGGGGTCTAGCGGCGAAGAGACCCAGTACTTC. It translates to CASSLGSSGEETQYF.

To note about this clonotype: This may be a read error: a much more frequent sequence differs by one nucleotide. This chain uses TRBV6-6 with TRBJ1-2, with D unclear. This CDR3 spans 14 amino acids. Germline lookup yields CDR1 MNHNY and CDR2 SVGAGI (reference sequence). Written as DNA, the CDR3 is TGTGCCGGCAGTTACGAGGGTATAATGGGTGGCTACACCTTC. It codes for CAGSYEGIMGGYTF.

The V gene is TRBV2, the J gene TRBJ2-4; a possible D gene is TRBD1 (5 bases). The J call is doubtful: the DNA matches TRBJ2-5 better. Germline V CDR1 and CDR2: SNHLY, FYNNEI. CDR3 length: 11 amino acids. CDR3 DNA: TGTGCCAGCATAGGGGTGGAGACCCAGTACTTC. This translates into CASIGVETQYF.

This clonotype was counted only a few times. V and J are TRBV7-9 and TRBJ1-5; D is ambiguous. This CDR3 has 17 amino acids. Trimming cost V 2 bases and J 1 base, with 15 bases left between them. Germline-derived CDR1 and CDR2 are SEHNR and FQNEAQ (reference sequence). CDR3 DNA: TGTGCCAGCAGCTTATTCAACCCGTTTGTAAGCAATCAGCCCCAGCATTTT. Translating gives CASSLFNPFVSNQPQHF.

The chain couples TRBV7-2 to TRBJ2-2, with a weak D call TRBD2 (5 bases). Per germline, CDR1 SGHTA and CDR2 FQGNSA. Trimming stripped 7 bases from V and 6 bases from J, with 15 bases between. The CDR3 spans 14 residues. The DNA for the CDR3 is TGTGCCAGCAACTTGGGTGGGAGCTCCGGGGAGCTGTTTTTT. It specifies CASNLGGSSGELFF.

This clonotype was recorded many times. This rearrangement joins TRBV6-4 to TRBJ1-2; TRBD1 matches at 7 bases. The CDR3 is made up of 18 amino acids. Trimming removed 0 bases from V and 7 bases from J; junction bases left unmatched: 17. Germline V gives CDR1 MRHNA, CDR2 SNTAGT. The CDR3 region has the DNA TGTGCCAGCAGTGACTCGAAGGACTCCAGGGGGTCCGGCGGTGGCTACACCTTC. Its protein product is CASSDSKDSRGSGGGYTF.

The rearrangement uses TRBV9 and TRBJ2-1; weak D call: TRBD1 (5 bases). The better agreement between TRBJ2-7 and the DNA end casts doubt on the J call. This CDR3 has 16 amino acids. Germline V gene sequence: CDR1 SGDLS, CDR2 YYNGEE. CDR3 amino acids: CASSSWGGMNYNEQYF. In nucleotides, the CDR3 is TGTGCCAGCAGCTCGTGGGGCGGAATGAACTACAATGAGCAGTACTTC.

This clonotype was picked up a small number of times. The V and J genes are TRBV7-6 and TRBJ1-5; tentative D call: TRBD1 (5 bases). The CDR3 has 17 residues. Germline values: CDR1 SGHVS, CDR2 FNYEAQ. V was pared by 5 bases and J by 7 bases, with 24 bases between. CDR3 sequence reads: CASSHAGDPLAIQPQHF. The CDR3 DNA is TGTGCCAGCAGCCACGCCGGGGACCCACTAGCAATACAGCCCCAGCATTTT.

The rearrangement links TRBV7-2 to TRBJ2-7; D unclear. The CDR3 loop spans 13 amino acids. Germline V gene lookup returns CDR1 SGHTA and CDR2 FQGNSA. V was trimmed by 5 bases and J by 0 bases, leaving 8 bases between them. CDR3 region: CASSPAVSYEQYF. The CDR3 DNA reads TGTGCCAGCAGCCCCGCGGTCTCCTACGAGCAGTACTTC. Complete variable domain (other parts from reference TRBV7-2 and TRBJ2-7): GAGVSQSPSNKVTEKGKDVELRCDPISGHTALYWYRQSLGQGLEFLIYFQGNSAPDKSGLPSDRFSAERTGGSVSTLTIQRTQQEDSAVYLCASSPAVSYEQYFGPGTRLTVT.

J is TRBJ2-3 and V is TRBV12-5; 7 bases match TRBD2. The J segment lost 8 bases and the V segment lost 6 bases, leaving 8 bases of the junction unmatched. CDR1 is LGHNT, CDR2 FRNRAP, per germline. The CDR3 contains 13 residues. CDR3 sequence reads: CASGEPRGGTQYF. The CDR3 nucleotides read TGTGCTAGTGGAGAGCCCCGCGGGGGTACGCAGTATTTT. Together with reference TRBV12-5 and TRBJ2-3, the CDR3 gives the full variable domain: DARVTQTPRHKVTEMGQEVTMRCQPILGHNTVFWYRQTMMQGLELLAYFRNRAPLDDSGMPKDRFSAEMPDATLATLKIQPSEPRDSAVYFCASGEPRGGTQYFGPGTRLTVL.

The V gene is TRBV6-5, the J gene TRBJ2-4; D is undetermined. The J call is uncertain, as TRBJ2-5 better fits the DNA end. The CDR3 extends over 14 amino acids. The germline gives CDR1 MNHEY, CDR2 SVGAGI. The CDR3, as DNA: TGTGCCAGCAGTTACGCGAACACGCAAGAGACCCAGTACTTC. It is translated as CASSYANTQETQYF.

This clonotype was seen many times. V and J are TRBV7-2 and TRBJ2-3; TRBD2 aligns across 7 bases. The CDR3 contains 15 residues. Germline V gene lookup returns CDR1 SGHTA and CDR2 FQGNSA. V trimming: 5 bases; J trimming: 2 bases; junction bases outside the gene matches: 7. In nucleotides, the CDR3 is TGTGCCAGCAGCAACCCAGCGGGGATCACAGATACGCAGTATTTT. This codes for CASSNPAGITDTQYF.

The genes are TRBV30 and TRBJ2-3; D uncertain. V lost 4 bases, J lost 10 bases, and 15 bases lay in between. Looked up from germline, CDR1 is GTSNPN and CDR2 is SVGIG (reference sequence). CDR3 length: 12 amino acids. For the CDR3, the DNA is TGTGCCTGGACAGGATTGGGCCCAGCGCAGTATTTT. Its protein is CAWTGLGPAQYF.

There are many counts of this clonotype. This rearrangement joins TRBV6-5 to TRBJ2-7; D unclear. Germline CDR1 and CDR2: MNHEY and SVGAGI. The ends were cut back, 6 bases at V and 5 bases at J, with 11 bases in the middle. The CDR3 length is 12 residues. The CDR3 region has the DNA TGTGCCAGCAGCCCCACGACAAACGAGCAGTACTTC. Amino acid sequence: CASSPTTNEQYF.

This clonotype was counted between two and nine times. The V and J genes are TRBV7-3 and TRBJ2-6, with D perhaps matching TRBD2 (5 bases). Germline V gives CDR1 SGHTA, CDR2 FQGTGA. Trimming removed 11 bases at V and 0 bases at J, with 11 bases between. The CDR3 sequence is 14 residues long. The CDR3 sequence: CASGERSGANVLTF. CDR3 nucleotides: TGTGCCTCTGGGGAGCGCTCTGGGGCCAACGTCCTGACTTTC.

This chain links TRBV20-1 with TRBJ2-2; 14 bases map to TRBD2. The V gene's germline CDR1 is DFQATT and CDR2 SNEGSKA (reference sequence). The CDR3 loop spans 17 amino acids. The V and J ends lost 6 bases and 5 bases, in that order; junction bases with no gene match: 11. CDR3 loop: CSAIDGTSGGTTGELFF. CDR3 DNA: TGCAGTGCCATCGACGGGACTAGCGGGGGCACGACCGGGGAGCTGTTTTTT.

The chain carries TRBV5-1 and TRBJ2-1; 7 bases align to TRBD1. From germline, CDR1 is SGHRS and CDR2 YFSETQ. There are 15 residues in the CDR3. J gave up 10 bases and V 0 bases, and 10 bases lay outside the gene matches. CDR3 in DNA: TGCGCCAGCAGCTTGGCTGGGGACAGCTCCTACGAGCAGTTCTTC. Translating gives CASSLAGDSSYEQFF.

V and J are TRBV2 and TRBJ2-1, with TRBD1 identical over 9 bases. The end of the DNA is better explained by TRBJ2-7, so the J call may be wrong. The CDR3 is made up of 16 amino acids. Germline CDR1 and CDR2: SNHLY and FYNNEI. CDR3 bases: TGTGCCAGCAATTCCGGGACAGGGAGGTCCTACAATGAGCAGTACTTC. The encoded protein is CASNSGTGRSYNEQYF.

In this sample, this clonotype turned up a few times. This rearrangement joins TRBV10-3 to TRBJ2-3; 10 positions match TRBD2. The CDR3 length is 14 residues. Per the germline V gene, CDR1 is ENHRY and CDR2 is SYGVKD. V shed 3 bases and J 6 bases; nucleotides not matched to a gene: 3. The CDR3 sequence: CAISDGAGGDTQYF. The CDR3 DNA follows: TGTGCCATCAGTGACGGAGCGGGGGGGGATACGCAGTATTTT.

This clonotype showed up just a few times. V and J are TRBV16 and TRBJ2-6; possibly TRBD1 for D (6 bases). V lost 4 bases and J lost 0, with 13 bases in between. The CDR3 sequence is 17 residues long. Germline V lookup: CDR1 KGHSY, CDR2 FQNENV. In DNA, the CDR3 is TGTGCCAGCAGCCCCTTCATGGGGGCCTCTGGGGCCAACGTCCTGACTTTC. Encoded protein: CASSPFMGASGANVLTF. The full variable domain, rest sourced from reference TRBV16 and TRBJ2-6, is GEEVAQTPKHLVRGEGQKAKLYCAPIKGHSYVFWYQQVLKNEFKFLISFQNENVFDETGMPKERFSAKCLPNSPCSLEIQATKLEDSAVYFCASSPFMGASGANVLTFGAGSRLTVL.

V gene TRBV7-2 combines with J gene TRBJ2-1; D is undetermined. Looked up from germline, CDR1 is SGHTA and CDR2 is FQGNSA. The CDR3 loop spans 15 amino acids. V was cut by 1 base and J by 2 bases, with 9 bases left in between. CDR3 in DNA: TGTGCCAGCAGCTTAGTGGCGGAGCCCTACAATGAGCAGTTCTTC. It specifies CASSLVAEPYNEQFF.

V usage is TRBV5-1 and J usage is TRBJ2-1, with TRBD2 matching 8 bases. Germline values: CDR1 SGHRS, CDR2 YFSETQ. The CDR3 runs to 15 residues. Unmatched junction bases numbered 7, after V lost 6 bases and J lost 2 bases. Here the CDR3 reads CASTLSGITYNEQFF. The CDR3 DNA is TGCGCCAGCACCCTTAGCGGGATCACCTACAATGAGCAGTTCTTC. The whole variable domain, remainder taken from reference TRBV5-1 and TRBJ2-1, is KAGVTQTPRYLIKTRGQQVTLSCSPISGHRSVSWYQQTPGQGLQFLFEYFSETQRNKGNFPGRFSGRQFSNSRSEMNVSTLELGDSALYLCASTLSGITYNEQFFGPGTRLTVL.

The chain employs TRBV6-5 and TRBJ2-5; TRBD2 matches at 9 bases. There are 15 residues in the CDR3. Germline V lookup: CDR1 MNHEY, CDR2 SVGAGI. J was trimmed by 3 bases and V by 7 bases; bases with no gene match: 9. In DNA, the CDR3 is TGTGCCAGCATCCGTGGTGCGGGGGGGGAAGAGACCCAGTACTTC. It codes for CASIRGAGGEETQYF.

V and J are TRBV7-9 and TRBJ2-7; D may correspond to TRBD1 or TRBD2 (6 bases each). From germline, CDR1 is SEHNR and CDR2 FQNEAQ (reference sequence). Trimming took 2 bases from V and 2 from J, leaving 7 bases between them. This CDR3 spans 13 amino acids. The CDR3 sequence: CASSLRGAYEQYF. The CDR3 DNA sequence: TGTGCCAGCAGCTTAAGGGGGGCCTACGAGCAGTACTTC.

The chain carries TRBV7-3 and TRBJ2-1, with D perhaps matching TRBD1 or TRBD2 (6 bases each). Trimming pared 5 bases from V and 6 bases from J, leaving 17 bases between. Germline-derived CDR1 and CDR2 are SGHTA and FQGTGA. The CDR3 totals 15 residues. In nucleotides, the CDR3 is TGTGCCAGCAGCCCCACCCTGGGGGGCCGCAATGAGCAGTTCTTC. Translating gives CASSPTLGGRNEQFF. Combining the CDR3 with reference TRBV7-3 and TRBJ2-1 gives the whole variable domain GAGVSQTPSNKVTEKGKYVELRCDPISGHTALYWYRQSLGQGPEFLIYFQGTGAADDSGLPNDRFFAVRPEGSVSTLKIQRTERGDSAVYLCASSPTLGGRNEQFFGPGTRLTVL.

This clonotype was counted only a few times. The V call is TRBV24-1, the J call TRBJ1-2; D ambiguous. V gave up 2 bases and J gave up 5 bases, with 11 bases separating them. CDR1 and CDR2 (germline): KGHDR, SFDVKD. CDR3 size: 14 residues. CDR3: CATSDSDTSYGYTF. DNA for the CDR3: TGTGCCACCAGTGATTCTGACACAAGTTATGGCTACACCTTC.

The J gene is TRBJ1-5, the V gene TRBV4-2; weak D call: TRBD1 (5 bases). Germline CDR1 LGHNA, CDR2 YNFKEQ. Trimming pared 0 bases from V and 7 bases from J, leaving 16 bases between. This CDR3 has 16 residues. DNA of the CDR3: TGTGCCAGCAGCCAAGAGGTGGGCAGGGAAAGGCAGCCCCAGCATTTT. It yields the protein CASSQEVGRERQPQHF.